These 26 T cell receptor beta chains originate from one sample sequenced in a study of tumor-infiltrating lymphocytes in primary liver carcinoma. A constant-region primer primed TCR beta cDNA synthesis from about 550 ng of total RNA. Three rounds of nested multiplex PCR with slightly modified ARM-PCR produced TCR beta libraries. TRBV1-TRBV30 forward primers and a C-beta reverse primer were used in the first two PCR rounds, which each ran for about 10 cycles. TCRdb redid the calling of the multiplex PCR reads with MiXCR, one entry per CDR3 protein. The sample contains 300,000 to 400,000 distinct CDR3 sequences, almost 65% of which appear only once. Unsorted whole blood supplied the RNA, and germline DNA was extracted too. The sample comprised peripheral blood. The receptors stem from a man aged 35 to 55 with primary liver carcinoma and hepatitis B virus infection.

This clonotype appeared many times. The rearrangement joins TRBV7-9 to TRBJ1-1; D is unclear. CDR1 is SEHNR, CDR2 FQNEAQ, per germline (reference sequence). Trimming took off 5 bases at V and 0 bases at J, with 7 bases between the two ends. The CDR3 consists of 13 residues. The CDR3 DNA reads TGTGCCAGCAGCAGACTCTTGAACACTGAAGCTTTCTTT. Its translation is CASSRLLNTEAFF.

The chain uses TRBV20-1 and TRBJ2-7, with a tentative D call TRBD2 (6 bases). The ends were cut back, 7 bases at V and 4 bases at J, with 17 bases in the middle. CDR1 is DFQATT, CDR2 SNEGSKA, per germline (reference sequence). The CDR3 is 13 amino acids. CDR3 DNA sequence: TGCAGTGTTCGAGGCCGACGGGAGTACGAGCAGTACTTC. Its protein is CSVRGRREYEQYF.

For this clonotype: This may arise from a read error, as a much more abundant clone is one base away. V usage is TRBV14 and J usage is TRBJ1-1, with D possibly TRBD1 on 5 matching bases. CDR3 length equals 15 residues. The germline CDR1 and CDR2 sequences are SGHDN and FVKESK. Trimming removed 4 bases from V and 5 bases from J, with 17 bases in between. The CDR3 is CASSRRLGTGTEAFF. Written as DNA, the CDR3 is TGTGCCAGCAGCCGTCGACTGGGGACTGGGACTGAAGCTTTCTTT.

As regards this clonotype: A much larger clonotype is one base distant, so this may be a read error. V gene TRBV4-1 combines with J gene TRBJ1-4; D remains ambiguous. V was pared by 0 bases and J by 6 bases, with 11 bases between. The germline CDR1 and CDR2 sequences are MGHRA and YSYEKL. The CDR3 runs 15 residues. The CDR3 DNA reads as TGCGCCAGCAGCCAAGAAGGTCACCAGGATGAAAAACTGTTTTTT. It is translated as CASSQEGHQDEKLFF.

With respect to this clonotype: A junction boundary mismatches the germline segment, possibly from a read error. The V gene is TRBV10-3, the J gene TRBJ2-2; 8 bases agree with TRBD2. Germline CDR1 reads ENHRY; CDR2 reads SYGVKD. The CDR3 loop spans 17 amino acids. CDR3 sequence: CAISESSGSWNTWELFF. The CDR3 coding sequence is TGTGCCATCAGTGAATCAAGCGGGAGTTGGAACACCTGGGAGCTGTTTTTT.

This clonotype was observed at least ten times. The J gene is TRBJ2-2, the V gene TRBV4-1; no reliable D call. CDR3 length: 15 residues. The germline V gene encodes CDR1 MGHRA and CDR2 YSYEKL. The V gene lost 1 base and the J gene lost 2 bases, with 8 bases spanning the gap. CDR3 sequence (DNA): TGCGCCAGCAGCCAAGCAAACCTCAACACCGGGGAGCTGTTTTTT. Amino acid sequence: CASSQANLNTGELFF.

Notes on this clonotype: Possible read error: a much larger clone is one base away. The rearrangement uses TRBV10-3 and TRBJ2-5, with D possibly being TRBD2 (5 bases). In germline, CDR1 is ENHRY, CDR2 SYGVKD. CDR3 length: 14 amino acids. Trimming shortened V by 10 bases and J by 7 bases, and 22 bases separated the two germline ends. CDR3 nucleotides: TGTGCCACCATGCCCTCCGGGGAAATAACGACCCAGTACTTC. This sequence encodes CATMPSGEITTQYF.

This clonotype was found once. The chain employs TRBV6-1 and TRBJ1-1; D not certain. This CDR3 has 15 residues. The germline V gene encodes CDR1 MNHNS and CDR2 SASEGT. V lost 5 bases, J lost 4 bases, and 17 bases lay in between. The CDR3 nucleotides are TGTGCCAGCAGTTCTACAGTGGGCGTGGGCACTGAAGCTTTCTTT. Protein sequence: CASSSTVGVGTEAFF.

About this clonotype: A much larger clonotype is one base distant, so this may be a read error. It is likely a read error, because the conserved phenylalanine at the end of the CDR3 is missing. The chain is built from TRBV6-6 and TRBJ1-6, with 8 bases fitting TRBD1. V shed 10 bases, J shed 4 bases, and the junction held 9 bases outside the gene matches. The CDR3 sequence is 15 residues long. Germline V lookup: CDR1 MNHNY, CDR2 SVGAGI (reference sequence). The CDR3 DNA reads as TGTGCCACCAAAGGGGGACAGGAGTATAATTCACCCCTCCACTTG. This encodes CATKGGQEYNSPLHL.

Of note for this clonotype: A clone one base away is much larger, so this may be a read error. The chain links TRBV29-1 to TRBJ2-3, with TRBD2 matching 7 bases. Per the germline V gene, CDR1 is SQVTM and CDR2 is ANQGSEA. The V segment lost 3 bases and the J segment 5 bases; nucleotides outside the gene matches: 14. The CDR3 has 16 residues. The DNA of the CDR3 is TGCAGCGTTGATTTTAATATGGCGGGAGTCCAAGATACGCAGTATTTT. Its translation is CSVDFNMAGVQDTQYF.

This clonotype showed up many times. CDR3 nucleotides: TGCGCCAGCAGCCAAAGCAGCAACTCTGGAAACACCATATATTTT. It is translated as CASSQSSNSGNTIYF. The J gene is TRBJ1-3, the V gene TRBV4-3; D unresolved. V was clipped by 2 bases and J by 0 bases, with 8 bases between them. Germline assignment: CDR1 LGHNA and CDR2 YSLEER. The length of the CDR3 is 15 residues.

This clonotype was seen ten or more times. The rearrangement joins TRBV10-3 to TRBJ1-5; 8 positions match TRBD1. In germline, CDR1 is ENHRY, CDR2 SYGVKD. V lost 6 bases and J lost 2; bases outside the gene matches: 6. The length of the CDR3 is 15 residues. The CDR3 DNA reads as TGTGCCATCAGAGGACAGGGTGAGGGCAATCAGCCCCAGCATTTT. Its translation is CAIRGQGEGNQPQHF.

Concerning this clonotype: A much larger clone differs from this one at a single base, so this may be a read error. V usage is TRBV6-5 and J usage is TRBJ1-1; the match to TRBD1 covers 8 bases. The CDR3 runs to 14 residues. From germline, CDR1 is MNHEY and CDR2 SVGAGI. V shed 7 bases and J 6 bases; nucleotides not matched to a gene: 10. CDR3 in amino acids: CASTSDRDHPEAFF. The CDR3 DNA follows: TGTGCCAGCACCTCGGACAGGGATCATCCTGAAGCTTTCTTT.

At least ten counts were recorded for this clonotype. CDR3 residues: CASSMGGQGTTEAFF. CDR3 DNA sequence: TGTGCCAGCAGTATGGGAGGGCAGGGGACCACTGAAGCTTTCTTT. The chain couples TRBV6-5 to TRBJ1-1; possible D gene TRBD1, 6 bases. From germline, CDR1 is MNHEY and CDR2 SVGAGI. The CDR3 loop spans 15 amino acids. The V gene lost 5 bases and the J gene lost 4 bases, with 17 bases spanning the gap.

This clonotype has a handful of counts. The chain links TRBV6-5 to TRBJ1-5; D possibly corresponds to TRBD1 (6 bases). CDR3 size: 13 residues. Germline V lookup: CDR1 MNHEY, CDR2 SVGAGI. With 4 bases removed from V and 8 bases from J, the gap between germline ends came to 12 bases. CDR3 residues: CASSSGVWKPQHF. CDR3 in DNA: TGTGCCAGCAGTTCAGGGGTTTGGAAGCCCCAGCATTTT.

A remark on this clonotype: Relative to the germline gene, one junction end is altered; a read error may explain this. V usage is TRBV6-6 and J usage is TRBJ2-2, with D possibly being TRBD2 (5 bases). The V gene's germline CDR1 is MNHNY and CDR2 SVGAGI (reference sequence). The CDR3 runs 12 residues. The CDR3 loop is CASSVDSGKLFF. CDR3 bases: TGTGCCAGCAGTGTAGACTCCGGGAAGCTGTTTTTT.

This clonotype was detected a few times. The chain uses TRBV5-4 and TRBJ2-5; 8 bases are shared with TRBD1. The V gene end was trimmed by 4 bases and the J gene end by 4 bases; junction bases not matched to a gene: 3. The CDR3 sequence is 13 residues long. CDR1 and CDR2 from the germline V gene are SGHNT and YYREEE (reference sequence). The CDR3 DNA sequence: TGTGCCAGCAGCGCCAGGGGGCGAGAGACCCAGTACTTC. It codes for CASSARGRETQYF.

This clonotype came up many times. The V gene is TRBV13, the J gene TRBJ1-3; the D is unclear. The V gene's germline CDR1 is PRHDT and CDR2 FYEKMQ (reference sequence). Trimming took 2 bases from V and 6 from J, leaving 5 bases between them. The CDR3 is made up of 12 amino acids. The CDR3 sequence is CASSLKPNTIYF. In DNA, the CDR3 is TGTGCCAGCAGCTTAAAGCCAAACACCATATATTTT.

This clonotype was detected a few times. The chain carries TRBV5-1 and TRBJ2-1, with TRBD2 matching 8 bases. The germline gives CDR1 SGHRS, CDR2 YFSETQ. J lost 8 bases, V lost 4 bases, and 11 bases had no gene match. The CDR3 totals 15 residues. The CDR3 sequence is CASSDTSGPGDEQFF. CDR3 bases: TGCGCCAGCAGCGATACTAGCGGCCCAGGGGATGAGCAGTTCTTC.

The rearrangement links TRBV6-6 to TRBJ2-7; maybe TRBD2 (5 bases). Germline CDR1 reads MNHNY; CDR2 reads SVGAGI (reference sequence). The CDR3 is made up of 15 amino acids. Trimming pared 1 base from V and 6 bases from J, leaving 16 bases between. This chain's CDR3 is CASSYLETPGGEQYF. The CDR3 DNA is TGTGCCAGCAGTTACTTGGAAACTCCTGGAGGCGAGCAGTACTTC.

The CDR3 here is CASSNRGRRGNTIYF. The CDR3 DNA is TGTGCCAGCAGCAACAGGGGGCGTAGGGGAAACACCATATATTTT. J is TRBJ1-3 and V is TRBV28, with 9 bases lining up with TRBD1. The V gene's germline CDR1 is MDHEN and CDR2 SYDVKM. The CDR3 covers 15 residues. The J segment lost 4 bases and the V segment lost 6 bases, leaving 7 bases of the junction unmatched.

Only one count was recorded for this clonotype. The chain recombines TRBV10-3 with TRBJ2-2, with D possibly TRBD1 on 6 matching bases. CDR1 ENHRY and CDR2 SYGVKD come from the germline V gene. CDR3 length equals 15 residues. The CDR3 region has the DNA TGTGCTGTTGACAAGGGGGAAGCGAACACCGGGGAGCTGTTTTTT. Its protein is CAVDKGEANTGELFF.

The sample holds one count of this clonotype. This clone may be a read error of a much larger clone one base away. The chain's CDR3 is CAITPTGRSGVLFF. DNA for the CDR3: TGTGCCATCACACCGACAGGGAGGTCCGGGGTGCTGTTTTTT. The rearrangement links TRBV10-3 to TRBJ2-2; a possible D gene is TRBD1 (7 bases). Germline V gene lookup returns CDR1 ENHRY and CDR2 SYGVKD. The CDR3 spans 14 residues.

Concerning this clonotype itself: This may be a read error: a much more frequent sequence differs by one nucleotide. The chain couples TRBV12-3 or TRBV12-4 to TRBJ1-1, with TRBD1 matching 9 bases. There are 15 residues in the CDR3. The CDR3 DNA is TGTGCCAGCAGGACTTTACAGGGGGCCGACACTGGAGCTTTCTTT. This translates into CASRTLQGADTGAFF.

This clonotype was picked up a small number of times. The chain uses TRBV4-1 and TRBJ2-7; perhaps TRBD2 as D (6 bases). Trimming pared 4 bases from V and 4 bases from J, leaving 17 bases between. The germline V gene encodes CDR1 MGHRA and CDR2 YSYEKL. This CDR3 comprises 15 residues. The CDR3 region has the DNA TGCGCCAGCAGCCCCTTAGGAGGGAAGGGTTACGAGCAGTACTTC. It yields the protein CASSPLGGKGYEQYF.

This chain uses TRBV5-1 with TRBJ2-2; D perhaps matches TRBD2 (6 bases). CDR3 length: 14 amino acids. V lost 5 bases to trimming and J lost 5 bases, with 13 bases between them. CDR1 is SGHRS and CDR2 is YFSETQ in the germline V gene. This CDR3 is CASRRAGATGELFF. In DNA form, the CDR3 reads TGCGCCAGCAGGCGAGCGGGTGCGACCGGGGAGCTGTTTTTT.